This record covers a single T cell receptor beta chain. Per the original data handling: Estimation of nucleated cell counts was performed using reference gene primer amplification. Some clones are missing from TCRdb's copy, which holds only in-frame ones; the method was immunoSEQ multiplex PCR. V and J calls plus clone size are reproduced from that table; the DNA served to infer D and trimming. The table records more than 250,000 clones, around nine tenths of them present only once. The CDR3 loop spans 12 amino acids. Trimming removed 2 bases from V and 8 bases from J, with 9 bases in between. Germline V gene lookup returns CDR1 MNHNS and CDR2 SASEGT. The data derive from a study of blood T cell repertoires in COVID-19. About the research overall: The United States, Italy and Spain provided the acute and convalescent COVID-19 samples.

The rearrangement uses TRBV6-1 and TRBJ1-2; D call uncertain. This receptor was obtained from a man between 45 and 60 years old with active or convalescent COVID-19. The source material was peripheral blood. Here the CDR3 DNA reads TGTGCCAGCAGTGAAATCGGGGAAGGCTACACCTTC. It encodes CASSEIGEGYTF.